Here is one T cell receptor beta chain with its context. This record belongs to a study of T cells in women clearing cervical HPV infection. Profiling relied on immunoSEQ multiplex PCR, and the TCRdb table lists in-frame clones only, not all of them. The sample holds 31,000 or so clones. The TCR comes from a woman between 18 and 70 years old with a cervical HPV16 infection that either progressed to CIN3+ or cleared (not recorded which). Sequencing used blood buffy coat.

The CDR3 protein is CASSSYRRGGGYGYTF. The covered CDR3 bases are TGTGCCAGTAGTTCGTACAGGAGGGGGGGCGGCTATGGC. The rearrangement links TRBV19 to TRBJ1-2; possible D gene TRBD1, 6 bases. The CDR3 extends 3 residues past the end of the read, so its final part is completed from the germline J gene. Germline assignment: CDR1 LNHDA and CDR2 SQIVND (reference sequence). The CDR3 loop spans 16 amino acids. The ends were cut back, 5 bases at V and 4 bases at J, with 20 bases in the middle.